The next 30 T cell receptor beta chains were all read from a single sample in a study of CD8 T cells in Susac syndrome. RNA, at about 0.5 to 1 ug, was reverse transcribed with random hexamers. TCRdb analysed the immunoSEQ multiplex PCR reads with MiXCR anew, one entry per CDR3 protein. The data hold some 130,000 distinct CDR3 sequences, with more than 75% observed a single time. Input material: CD8+ T cells from PBMCs. The origin of the receptors is a human donor with multiple sclerosis.

This rearrangement joins TRBV7-3 to TRBJ1-3, with unresolved D. From germline, CDR1 is SGHTA and CDR2 FQGTGA. This CDR3 is 13 amino acids long. Trimming shortened V by 4 bases and J by 2 bases, and 6 bases separated the two germline ends. The CDR3 sequence: CASSSNPGNTIYF. The CDR3 nucleotides read TGTGCCAGCAGCTCCAACCCTGGAAACACCATATATTTT.

V and J are TRBV7-9 and TRBJ1-1; 12 nucleotides line up with TRBD1. CDR3 length: 15 amino acids. Germline V CDR1 and CDR2: SEHNR, FQNEAQ (reference sequence). After removal of 3 bases from V and 7 bases from J, the junction contained 6 bases not matched to a gene. This CDR3 reads CASSFPGQGANEAFF. The CDR3 nucleotides read TGTGCCAGCAGCTTTCCGGGACAGGGGGCAAATGAAGCTTTCTTT.

The chain combines TRBV9 with TRBJ1-1, with TRBD1 identical over 7 bases. The CDR3 totals 15 residues. The J segment lost 10 bases and the V segment lost 4 bases, leaving 16 bases of the junction unmatched. Germline V CDR1 and CDR2: SGDLS, YYNGEE. CDR3 DNA: TGTGCCAGCAGCCCTAGAACTTCAGGGGGAGGTTTAGCTTTCTTT. This translates into CASSPRTSGGGLAFF.

This chain joins TRBV3-1 and TRBJ1-5, with no clear D. The V and J ends lost 1 base and 0 bases respectively, with 7 bases between them. Germline V gene sequence: CDR1 LGHDT, CDR2 YNNKEL (reference sequence). This CDR3 contains 15 residues. The CDR3 loop reads CASSQARTSNQPQHF. The CDR3 DNA reads as TGTGCCAGCAGCCAAGCCCGGACTAGCAATCAGCCCCAGCATTTT.

V usage is TRBV13 and J usage is TRBJ2-7; D not certain. Germline V CDR1 and CDR2: PRHDT, FYEKMQ (reference sequence). This CDR3 has 12 residues. Trimming took 0 bases from V and 6 from J, leaving 6 bases between them. The CDR3 DNA reads as TGTGCCAGCAGCTTAGGGCTTTTCGAGCAGTACTTC. It specifies CASSLGLFEQYF.

This chain joins TRBV7-9 and TRBJ2-7; 7 bases agree with TRBD2. V trimming: 5 bases; J trimming: 0 bases; junction bases outside the gene matches: 4. Germline assignment: CDR1 SEHNR and CDR2 FQNEAQ (reference sequence). CDR3 length equals 14 residues. CDR3 protein: CASSHSGPSYEQYF. CDR3 nucleotides: TGTGCCAGCAGCCATAGCGGGCCCTCCTACGAGCAGTACTTC.

The CDR3 bases are TGCAGTGCTAGAGCGATGTGGCGGGGCACCTACGAGCAGTACTTC. Protein: CSARAMWRGTYEQYF. This chain connects TRBV20-1 to TRBJ2-7, with D perhaps matching TRBD2 (6 bases). The CDR3 extends over 15 amino acids. V was trimmed by 1 base and J by 2 bases, leaving 15 bases between them. Germline V gene sequence: CDR1 DFQATT, CDR2 SNEGSKA (reference sequence).

J is TRBJ2-1 and V is TRBV6-1; no clear D. The length of the CDR3 is 13 residues. V gave up 3 bases and J gave up 10 bases, with 13 bases separating them. Germline CDR1 reads MNHNS; CDR2 reads SASEGT. DNA for the CDR3: TGTGCCAGCAGTGATTACTTGGGCGTGGAGCAGTTCTTC. Protein: CASSDYLGVEQFF.

This chain links TRBV5-4 with TRBJ2-2; possibly TRBD1 for D (5 bases). Per germline, CDR1 SGHNT and CDR2 YYREEE (reference sequence). Deletions cut 4 bases from V and 4 bases from J, with 11 bases between. The CDR3 contains 14 residues. The CDR3 DNA is TGTGCCAGCAGCGACAGTAAAGGCACCGGGGAGCTGTTTTTT. Translated: CASSDSKGTGELFF.

The chain uses TRBV30 and TRBJ2-7; D possibly corresponds to TRBD2 (5 bases). In germline, CDR1 is GTSNPN, CDR2 SVGIG (reference sequence). Trimming took off 0 bases at V and 7 bases at J, with 13 bases between the two ends. The CDR3 covers 13 residues. The CDR3 nucleotides are TGTGCCTGGAGTGTAACTGGGGAGAGGGAGCAGTACTTC. Translating it yields CAWSVTGEREQYF.

The genes are TRBV6-2 or TRBV6-3 and TRBJ2-1; no clear D. V lost 5 bases, J lost 9 bases, and 17 bases lay in between. This CDR3 is built from 14 residues. Germline values: CDR1 MNHEY, CDR2 SVGEGT. CDR3 coding DNA: TGTGCCAGCAGTCCTCCCCTACGTCAAGGTGAGCAGTTCTTC. This encodes CASSPPLRQGEQFF.

CDR3 nucleotides: TGTGCCAGCAGTCAGAACAGCGATAGCAATCAGCCCCAGCATTTT. This gives the protein CASSQNSDSNQPQHF. The chain uses TRBV28 and TRBJ1-5; D is ambiguous. Trimming stripped 5 bases from V and 0 bases from J, with 11 bases between. This CDR3 region has 15 residues. Germline loops: CDR1 MDHEN, CDR2 SYDVKM.

The chain has TRBV6-5 and TRBJ1-4, with D perhaps TRBD1 (5 bases). Germline CDR1 reads MNHEY; CDR2 reads SVGAGI. V lost 2 bases, J lost 7 bases, and 8 bases lay in between. The CDR3 consists of 13 residues. CDR3: CASSYGGGEKLFF. The CDR3 DNA reads TGTGCCAGCAGTTACGGGGGAGGTGAAAAACTGTTTTTT.

This clonotype was found once. The rearrangement links TRBV14 to TRBJ2-7; D gene ambiguous. The CDR3 extends over 13 amino acids. Germline V gene sequence: CDR1 SGHDN, CDR2 FVKESK. Trimming cost V 1 base and J 3 bases, with 7 bases left between them. This CDR3 is CASSQAEHYEQYF. The CDR3 region has the DNA TGTGCCAGCAGCCAAGCGGAGCACTACGAGCAGTACTTC.

V usage is TRBV14 and J usage is TRBJ2-3, with a possible D match to TRBD1 (5 bases). Trimming left V 4 bases short and J 4 bases short, with 18 bases between. The CDR3 contains 16 residues. Looked up from germline, CDR1 is SGHDN and CDR2 is FVKESK. The CDR3 region has the DNA TGTGCCAGCAGCCCCTTTCCGCCGGTAGGGGCAGATACGCAGTATTTT. Translated, it gives CASSPFPPVGADTQYF.

This clonotype showed up just once. The chain uses TRBV29-1 and TRBJ2-6; no reliable D call. The CDR3 sequence is 13 residues long. Per the germline V gene, CDR1 is SQVTM and CDR2 is ANQGSEA. The V and J ends lost 3 bases and 0 bases respectively, with 3 bases between them. The CDR3 DNA sequence: TGCAGCGTTGACTTCTCTGGGGCCAACGTCCTGACTTTC. This sequence encodes CSVDFSGANVLTF.

This chain connects TRBV19 to TRBJ2-1; possibly TRBD2 for D (5 bases). The germline V and J ends were trimmed by 7 bases and 2 bases, with 12 bases remaining between them. There are 14 residues in the CDR3. Germline values: CDR1 LNHDA, CDR2 SQIVND (reference sequence). The CDR3 DNA sequence: TGTGCCAGTATAGGGAGTGGCCCCTACAATGAGCAGTTCTTC. Its protein is CASIGSGPYNEQFF.

The rearrangement links TRBV19 to TRBJ1-2, with 7 bases lining up with TRBD1. Germline V gene lookup returns CDR1 LNHDA and CDR2 SQIVND (reference sequence). This CDR3 is built from 16 residues. The ends lost 3 bases at V and 0 bases at J; junction bases unmatched: 7. CDR3 sequence (DNA): TGTGCCAGTAGTATCGACGCCGGGACAGCTAACTATGGCTACACCTTC. It yields the protein CASSIDAGTANYGYTF.

The genes are TRBV12-3 or TRBV12-4 and TRBJ2-1; 9 bases align to TRBD2. The CDR3 has 16 residues. After removal of 5 bases from V and 4 bases from J, the junction contained 9 bases not matched to a gene. Here the CDR3 DNA reads TGTGCCAGCAGTGGCGCGGGGGGGCGAGGGTACAATGAGCAGTTCTTC. Translation gives CASSGAGGRGYNEQFF.

The rearrangement links TRBV27 to TRBJ2-7, with TRBD1 matching 8 bases. This CDR3 is built from 15 residues. The V gene's germline CDR1 is MNHEY and CDR2 SMNVEV (reference sequence). The V gene end was trimmed by 3 bases and the J gene end by 0 bases; junction bases not matched to a gene: 4. CDR3 nucleotides: TGTGCCAGCAGTTTCTCTACAGGGGGCTCCTACGAGCAGTACTTC. This encodes CASSFSTGGSYEQYF.

The chain uses TRBV27 and TRBJ2-7, with D tentatively TRBD2 (5 bases). Trimming cost V 3 bases and J 5 bases, with 17 bases left between them. CDR1 is MNHEY and CDR2 is SMNVEV in the germline V gene (reference sequence). The CDR3 runs 15 residues. The CDR3 here is CASSLATGNVHEQYF. Here the CDR3 DNA reads TGTGCCAGCAGTTTGGCAACGGGGAATGTCCACGAGCAGTACTTC.

The table lists this clonotype with a few counts. The chain carries TRBV7-8 and TRBJ2-7, with a tentative D call TRBD2 (6 bases). Germline CDR1 is SGHVS and CDR2 is FQNEAQ. The CDR3 spans 13 residues. V gave up 4 bases and J gave up 4 bases, with 11 bases separating them. The CDR3 spells CASSSGTLYEQYF. The CDR3 DNA reads as TGTGCCAGCAGCTCCGGGACTTTGTACGAGCAGTACTTC.

V is TRBV27 and J is TRBJ1-5; D unclear. V was pared by 2 bases and J by 0 bases, with 8 bases between. Germline lookup yields CDR1 MNHEY and CDR2 SMNVEV (reference sequence). The CDR3 covers 15 residues. CDR3 in amino acids: CASSLSRYSNQPQHF. In nucleotides, the CDR3 is TGTGCCAGCAGTTTAAGCAGGTATAGCAATCAGCCCCAGCATTTT.

The chain is built from TRBV28 and TRBJ2-3; D call uncertain. The germline V and J ends were trimmed by 3 bases and 2 bases, with 6 bases remaining between them. Looked up from germline, CDR1 is MDHEN and CDR2 is SYDVKM. The CDR3 contains 13 residues. CDR3 in DNA: TGTGCCAGCAGTTTTCCTAACACAGATACGCAGTATTTT. Translating gives CASSFPNTDTQYF.

This chain links TRBV5-4 with TRBJ2-5; the D is unclear. CDR1 SGHNT and CDR2 YYREEE come from the germline V gene (reference sequence). This CDR3 region has 14 residues. V lost 6 bases and J lost 0, with 12 bases in between. CDR3 in amino acids: CASTNRANQETQYF. DNA for the CDR3: TGTGCCAGCACAAATCGGGCTAACCAAGAGACCCAGTACTTC.

The rearrangement links TRBV6-6 to TRBJ1-1; D is unresolved. V was trimmed by 6 bases and J by 1 base, leaving 9 bases between them. The germline CDR1 and CDR2 sequences are MNHNY and SVGAGI (reference sequence). This CDR3 has 13 amino acids. The DNA for the CDR3 is TGTGCCAGCAGATCAGAGGGGAACACTGAAGCTTTCTTT. Protein sequence: CASRSEGNTEAFF.

The genes are TRBV6-5 and TRBJ1-5, with D possibly matching TRBD1 (6 bases). V was pared by 8 bases and J by 0 bases, with 14 bases between. Germline V gives CDR1 MNHEY, CDR2 SVGAGI. The CDR3 has 15 amino acids. The DNA for the CDR3 is TGTGCCAGCGGGGGGGCTCTGTATAGCAATCAGCCCCAGCATTTT. It specifies CASGGALYSNQPQHF.

V usage is TRBV2 and J usage is TRBJ1-1; 7 nucleotides line up with TRBD1. From germline, CDR1 is SNHLY and CDR2 FYNNEI. The CDR3 runs to 13 residues. With 10 bases clipped from V and 3 bases from J, the junction kept 8 bases outside the gene matches. DNA for the CDR3: TGTGCCAACAATCAGGGGGAGTACACTGAAGCTTTCTTT. Amino acids: CANNQGEYTEAFF.

V and J are TRBV10-3 and TRBJ2-1, with 10 positions matching TRBD1. Germline CDR1 is ENHRY and CDR2 is SYGVKD. J was trimmed by 5 bases and V by 4 bases; bases with no gene match: 5. The CDR3 totals 15 residues. The CDR3 loop is CAISGGQGVHNEQFF. CDR3 coding DNA: TGTGCCATCAGTGGAGGACAGGGGGTCCACAATGAGCAGTTCTTC.

In DNA form, the CDR3 reads TGTGCCAGTACTGACAGGGGGACCTACAATGAGCAGTTCTTC. It encodes CASTDRGTYNEQFF. The J gene is TRBJ2-1, the V gene TRBV19; 9 bases match TRBD1. Germline CDR1 and CDR2: LNHDA and SQIVND (reference sequence). The CDR3 totals 14 residues. Trimming at V came to 7 bases and at J to 2 bases, leaving 3 bases not matched to a gene.